This T cell receptor (beta chain) emerged from a study of beta chain features in type 1 diabetes. Points from the study as a whole: Fewer junction insertions and more nucleotide deletions appeared in type 1 diabetes patients. The study notes PCR might favor shorter templates equally in patients and controls. For Type 1 diabetes patients, all four CD4+ subsets carried TCRB CDR3s that were moderately but significantly shorter. Compared with healthy donors, patients appeared to share more similar naive, central memory and regulatory TCRB repertoires.

The isolated RNA, all of it, was reverse transcribed, so expressed TCRB transcripts were what got sequenced. For naive, central memory and regulatory T cell samples, reads averaged roughly 3.7 million. Generated by immunoSEQ multiplex PCR, the TCRdb table keeps only in-frame clones and is missing some. Of around 650,000 clones listed, roughly 12% are singletons. This clone has only a few counts. The antigen remains unidentified. This CDR3 is built from 14 residues. The germline V and J ends were trimmed by 2 bases and 8 bases, with 13 bases remaining between them. Germline values: CDR1 SGHTA, CDR2 FQGNSA.

The V call is TRBV7-2, the J call TRBJ2-1; D call uncertain. The sample comprised naive CD4+ T cells from blood. This TCR was sampled from a young man with type 1 diabetes. The CDR3 DNA reads as TGTGCCAGCAGCTTAAGTTCTGGGATCGATGAGCAGTTCTTC. Its protein is CASSLSSGIDEQFF.